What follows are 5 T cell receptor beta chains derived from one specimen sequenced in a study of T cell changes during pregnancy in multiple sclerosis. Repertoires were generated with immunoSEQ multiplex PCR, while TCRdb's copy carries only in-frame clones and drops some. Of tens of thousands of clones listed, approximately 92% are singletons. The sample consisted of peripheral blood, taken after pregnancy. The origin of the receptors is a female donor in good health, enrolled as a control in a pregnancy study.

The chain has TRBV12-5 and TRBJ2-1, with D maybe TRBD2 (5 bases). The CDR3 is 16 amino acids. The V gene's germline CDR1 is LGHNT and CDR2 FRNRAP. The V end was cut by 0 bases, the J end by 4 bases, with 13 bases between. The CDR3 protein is CASGLVLGRYYNEQFF. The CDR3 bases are TGTGCTAGTGGTTTGGTACTAGGCAGATATTACAATGAGCAGTTCTTC.

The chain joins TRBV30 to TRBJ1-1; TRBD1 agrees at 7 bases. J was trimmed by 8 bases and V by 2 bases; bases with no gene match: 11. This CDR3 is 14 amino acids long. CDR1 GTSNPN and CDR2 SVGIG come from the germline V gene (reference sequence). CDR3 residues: CAWSPPSGGQEAFF. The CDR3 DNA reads TGTGCCTGGAGTCCCCCGTCCGGGGGACAGGAAGCTTTCTTT.

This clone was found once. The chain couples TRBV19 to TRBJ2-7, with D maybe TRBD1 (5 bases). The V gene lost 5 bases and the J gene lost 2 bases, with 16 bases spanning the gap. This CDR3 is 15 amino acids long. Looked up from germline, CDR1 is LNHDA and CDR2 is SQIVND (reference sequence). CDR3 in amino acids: CASSPTLGAPYEQYF. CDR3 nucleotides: TGTGCCAGTAGTCCAACTTTAGGGGCGCCCTACGAGCAGTACTTC.

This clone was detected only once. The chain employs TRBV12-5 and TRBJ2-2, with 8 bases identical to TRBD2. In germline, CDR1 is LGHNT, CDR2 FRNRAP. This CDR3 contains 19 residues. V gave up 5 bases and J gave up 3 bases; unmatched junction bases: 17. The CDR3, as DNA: TGTGCTAGTGGTCCACCCCCTCTCCGGGGGGGGCCCGACACCGGGGAGCTGTTTTTT. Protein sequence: CASGPPPLRGGPDTGELFF.

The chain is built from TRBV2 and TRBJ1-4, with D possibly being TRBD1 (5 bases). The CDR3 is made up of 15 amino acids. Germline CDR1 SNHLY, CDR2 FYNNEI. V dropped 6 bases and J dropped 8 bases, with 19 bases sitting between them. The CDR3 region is CASRLQGGPGEKLFF. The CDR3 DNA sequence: TGTGCCAGCAGACTCCAGGGAGGGCCGGGAGAAAAACTGTTTTTT.